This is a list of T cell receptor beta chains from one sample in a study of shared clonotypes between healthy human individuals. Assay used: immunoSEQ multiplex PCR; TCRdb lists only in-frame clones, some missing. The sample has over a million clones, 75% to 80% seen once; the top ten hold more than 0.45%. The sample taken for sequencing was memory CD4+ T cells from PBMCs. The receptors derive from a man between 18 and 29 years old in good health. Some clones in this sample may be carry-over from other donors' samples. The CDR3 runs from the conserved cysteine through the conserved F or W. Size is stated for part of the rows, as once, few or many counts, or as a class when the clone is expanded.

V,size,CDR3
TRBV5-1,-,CASGKTDSNTEAFF
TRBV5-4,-,CASSFGSLTDTQYF
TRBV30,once,CAWSGGFSGNTIYF
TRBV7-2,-,CASSVTDHSIYEQYF
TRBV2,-,CASSEGASGSTEQFF
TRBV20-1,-,CSGLGGTQYF
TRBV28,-,CASSFQGAGNQPQHF
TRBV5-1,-,CASSTRQEGGEKLFF
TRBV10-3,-,CAISESGGFGEKLFF
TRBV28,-,CASSWDREGQPQHF
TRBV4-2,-,CASSQGRTSTDTQYF
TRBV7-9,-,CASSFGGRGDTQYF
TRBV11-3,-,CASSESQSSYNEQFF
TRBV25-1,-,CASSGPLLQYF
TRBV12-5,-,CASGLGLAVNSYNEQFF
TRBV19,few,CASSTRIRESRNQPQHF
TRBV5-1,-,CASSSNWTPPRTQYF
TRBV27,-,CASSLRVITGELFF
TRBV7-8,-,CASSVRQGEAFF
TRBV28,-,CASSLLTANDQPQHF
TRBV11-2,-,CASSLDGGIYGYTF
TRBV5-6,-,CASSKGTGGPDTQYF
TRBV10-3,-,CAINTGGSTDTQYF
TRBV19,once,CASSIMREQFF
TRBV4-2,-,CASSPGQALSGNTIYF
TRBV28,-,CASSTYRDRETQYF
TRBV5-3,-,CARSRTGQIKNEKLFF
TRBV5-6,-,CASSLWAGETQYF
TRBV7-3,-,CASSLGTTNYGYTF
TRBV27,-,CASSFEAGGSPLHF
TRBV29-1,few,CSGGRGDVYNEQFF
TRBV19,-,CASSTISAGGRDTQYF
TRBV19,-,CASTLYTGPSGGELFF
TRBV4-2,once,CASSQDLGVTSGNTIYF
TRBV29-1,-,CSVGGEGSSYNEQFF
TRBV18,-,CASSPPGPLDEQYF
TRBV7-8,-,CASRGGAYYEQYF
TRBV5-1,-,CASSLEGGWTSGRETQYF
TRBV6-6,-,CASLRTRNTGELFF
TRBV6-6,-,CASTRGVTYGYTF
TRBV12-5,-,CASGLFTTDPAFF
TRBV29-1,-,CSAGTGGEKLFF
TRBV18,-,CASSPLFGGMGNNEQFF
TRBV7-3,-,CASSLSGGPQETQYF
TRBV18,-,CASSPAGVGGSTEAFF
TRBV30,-,CAWSVIQGEGYTF
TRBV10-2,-,CASSEGGRGQPQHF
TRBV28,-,CASRTVNNQPQHF
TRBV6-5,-,CASSYGHLNTEAFF
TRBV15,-,CATSSLTGGWGQPQHF
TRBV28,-,CASTSGTDEQFF
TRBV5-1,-,CASSAFGQIYEQYF
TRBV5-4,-,CASSLAGTSVGELFF
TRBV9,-,CASSAYSGAPGEQFF
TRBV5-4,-,CASSLDYKETQYF